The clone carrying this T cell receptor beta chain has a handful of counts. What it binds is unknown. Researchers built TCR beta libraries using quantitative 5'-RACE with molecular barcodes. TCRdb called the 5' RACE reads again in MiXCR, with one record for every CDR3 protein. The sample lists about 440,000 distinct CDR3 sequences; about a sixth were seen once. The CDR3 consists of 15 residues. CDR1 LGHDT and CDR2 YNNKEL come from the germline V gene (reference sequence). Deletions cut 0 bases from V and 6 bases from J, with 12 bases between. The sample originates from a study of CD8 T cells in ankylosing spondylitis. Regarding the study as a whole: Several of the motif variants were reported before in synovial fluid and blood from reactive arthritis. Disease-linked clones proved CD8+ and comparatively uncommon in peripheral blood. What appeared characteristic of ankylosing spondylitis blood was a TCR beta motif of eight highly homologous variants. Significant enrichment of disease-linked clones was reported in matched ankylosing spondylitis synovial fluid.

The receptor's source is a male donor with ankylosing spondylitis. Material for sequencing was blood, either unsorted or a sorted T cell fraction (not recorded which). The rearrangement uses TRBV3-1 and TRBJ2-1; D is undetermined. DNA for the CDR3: TGTGCCAGCAGCCAAGATCAAAAGGGCAGCAATGAGCAGTTCTTC. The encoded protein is CASSQDQKGSNEQFF.